One TCR beta chain is described in this entry. Its antigen is as yet unknown. Employing constant-segment primers, 5'RACE generated TCR alpha and TCR beta cDNA libraries bearing sample barcodes and UMIs. From the 5' RACE reads, TCRdb called clonotypes with MiXCR, one entry per CDR3 protein. The data hold about 500,000 distinct CDR3 sequences, with around 21% observed a single time. These data come from a study of T-cell memory formation after mild COVID-19. Regarding the study as a whole: A balance of CD4 and CD8 characterized clones contracting day 15 to 85, whereas later expanders leaned CD4+. Contracting CD4+ clones sat mainly in CM and EM; CD8+ in EMRA.

CDR3 length: 13 residues. The V gene's germline CDR1 is DFQATT and CDR2 SNEGSKA (reference sequence). The V gene end was trimmed by 6 bases and the J gene end by 2 bases; junction bases not matched to a gene: 5. Input material: PBMCs or a T cell subset sorted from them (not recorded which). This TCR derives from an adult woman who had mild COVID-19 (a few samples of this study predate the infection). Cell type and time point are not known. This chain links TRBV20-1 with TRBJ2-5; 8 bases agree with TRBD1. CDR3 sequence reads: CSATGTGQETQYF. The CDR3 nucleotides read TGCAGTGCAACCGGGACAGGACAAGAGACCCAGTACTTC.